Below are 23 T cell receptor beta chains sequenced from a single sample in a study of T cells in Graves' hyperthyroidism and ophthalmopathy. From RNA transcripts, TCR beta CDR3 regions were amplified. TCR CDR3 regions were first amplified by RT-PCR with HTBI primers. Using its own MiXCR run on the multiplex PCR reads, TCRdb lists one record per CDR3 protein. The sample gives 500,000 to 750,000 distinct CDR3 sequences, around 16% of which show up once; under 8% is in the top ten. The specimen was blood. The receptors come from a woman younger than 45 with Graves' hyperthyroidism.

This clonotype occurred a few times. The chain uses TRBV15 and TRBJ2-3; the D is unclear. Germline V CDR1 and CDR2: LNHNV, YYDKDF (reference sequence). The length of the CDR3 is 13 residues. V lost 6 bases to trimming and J lost 5 bases, with 12 bases between them. DNA of the CDR3: TGTGCCACCAGAACCCCAGCAAAAGATACGCAGTATTTT. Translating gives CATRTPAKDTQYF.

The table lists this clonotype with many counts. The V gene is TRBV27, the J gene TRBJ2-2, with 12 bases fitting TRBD2. The ends lost 1 base at V and 3 bases at J; junction bases unmatched: 9. The CDR3 runs to 19 residues. CDR1 MNHEY and CDR2 SMNVEV come from the germline V gene (reference sequence). The CDR3 here is CASSLFGLAGGPDTGELFF. CDR3 nucleotide sequence: TGTGCCAGCAGTTTATTCGGGCTAGCGGGAGGGCCCGACACCGGGGAGCTGTTTTTT.

This clonotype was recorded at least ten times. This chain uses TRBV6-1 with TRBJ2-7; weak D call: TRBD1 (6 bases). V lost 7 bases, J lost 1 base, and 11 bases lay in between. The V gene's germline CDR1 is MNHNS and CDR2 SASEGT. CDR3 length: 13 residues. The CDR3 DNA reads as TGTGCCAGCAAAAGAACAGGGTCCTACGAGCAGTACTTC. It translates to CASKRTGSYEQYF.

The chain recombines TRBV20-1 with TRBJ2-1; no reliable D call. Germline lookup yields CDR1 DFQATT and CDR2 SNEGSKA (reference sequence). The CDR3 sequence is 12 residues long. V was shortened by 5 bases and J by 4 bases, with 9 bases between the two germline ends. CDR3 nucleotides: TGCAGTGCTGTGAGAAATTACAATGAGCAGTTCTTC. This translates into CSAVRNYNEQFF.

The CDR3 is CASSRLRVPYNEQYF. DNA of the CDR3: TGTGCCAGCAGCCGCCTTAGGGTCCCCTACAATGAGCAGTACTTC. The chain is built from TRBV3-1 and TRBJ2-1, with D uncertain. Gene TRBJ2-7 matches the end of the DNA better, so the J call may be wrong. The CDR3 covers 15 residues. Germline V gives CDR1 LGHDT, CDR2 YNNKEL (reference sequence).

This clonotype was seen many times. This chain uses TRBV2 with TRBJ2-4; possible D gene TRBD2, 5 bases. Trimming took 5 bases from V and 0 from J, leaving 11 bases between them. The CDR3 is 15 residues long. Germline-derived CDR1 and CDR2 are SNHLY and FYNNEI. CDR3 protein: CASSRGRIAKNIQYF. The CDR3 bases are TGTGCCAGCAGTAGAGGGCGAATAGCCAAAAACATTCAGTACTTC. The variable domain in full, with the rest retrieved from reference TRBV2 and TRBJ2-4, is EPEVTQTPSHQVTQMGQEVILRCVPISNHLYFYWYRQILGQKVEFLVSFYNNEISEKSEIFDDQFSVERPDGSNFTLKIRSTKLEDSAMYFCASSRGRIAKNIQYFGAGTRLSVL.

This clonotype was observed a few times. The chain combines TRBV6-5 with TRBJ1-1; 8 bases align to TRBD1. In germline, CDR1 is MNHEY, CDR2 SVGAGI. The CDR3 covers 16 residues. Trimming took 0 bases from V and 11 from J; bases not matched to a gene: 14. The CDR3 protein is CASSYSPLPGGSRAFF. The CDR3 nucleotides read TGTGCCAGCAGTTACTCGCCCCTGCCAGGGGGCAGTCGGGCTTTCTTT.

This clonotype showed up just a few times. J is TRBJ2-3 and V is TRBV5-1; 7 bases map to TRBD2. The length of the CDR3 is 17 residues. The V gene's germline CDR1 is SGHRS and CDR2 YFSETQ. V dropped 4 bases and J dropped 7; count of bases not matched to a gene: 18. The CDR3: CASSQAFSSGAGNTQYF. The CDR3 DNA is TGCGCCAGCAGCCAAGCCTTCTCTAGCGGTGCAGGGAATACGCAGTATTTT.

This clonotype was found many times. CDR3 nucleotides: TGTGCCTGGAGCCTAGACAGGGGCCCCTATGGCTACACCTTC. It specifies CAWSLDRGPYGYTF. The chain links TRBV30 to TRBJ1-2; TRBD1 matches 8 bases. J was trimmed by 4 bases and V by 3 bases; bases with no gene match: 7. Germline CDR1 GTSNPN, CDR2 SVGIG (reference sequence). CDR3 size: 14 residues.

This clonotype occurred many times. The chain joins TRBV12-3 or TRBV12-4 to TRBJ2-2; D is undetermined. The CDR3 extends over 15 amino acids. Trimming took off 4 bases at V and 6 bases at J, with 15 bases between the two ends. This CDR3 reads CASSYGRKLPGELFF. In DNA form, the CDR3 reads TGTGCCAGCAGTTACGGACGTAAGCTTCCCGGGGAGCTGTTTTTT.

This clonotype was recorded a few times. This chain uses TRBV20-1 with TRBJ2-7, with D maybe TRBD2 (6 bases). Germline V gene lookup returns CDR1 DFQATT and CDR2 SNEGSKA (reference sequence). V gave up 0 bases and J gave up 6 bases, with 27 bases separating them. The CDR3 covers 18 residues. DNA for the CDR3: TGCAGTGCTAGAGATTCGTGGATGGACTACACGGGACCGGGCGAGCAGTACTTC. The encoded protein is CSARDSWMDYTGPGEQYF.

This clonotype appeared many times. The rearrangement links TRBV20-1 to TRBJ1-5; 7 positions agree with TRBD1. There are 15 residues in the CDR3. V shed 2 bases, J shed 2 bases, and the junction held 6 bases outside the gene matches. Per the germline V gene, CDR1 is DFQATT and CDR2 is SNEGSKA (reference sequence). The chain's CDR3 is CSARPGTEGNQPQHF. The DNA of the CDR3 is TGCAGTGCTAGACCTGGGACAGAAGGCAATCAGCCCCAGCATTTT.

This clonotype was counted between two and nine times. This chain connects TRBV5-5 to TRBJ1-1, with D tentatively TRBD1 (5 bases). CDR1 and CDR2 (germline): SGHKS, YYEKEE (reference sequence). The CDR3 sequence is 14 residues long. Trimming stripped 4 bases from V and 7 bases from J, with 17 bases between. CDR3 bases: TGTGCCAGCAGCGCTGGGACTGTGGGCCTTGAAGCTTTCTTT. Translation gives CASSAGTVGLEAFF.

The table lists this clonotype with a few counts. CDR3 coding DNA: TGCGCCAGCAGCCGTAAGCCAGCGGGAGAGGGGTTTTCCTACGAGCAGTACTTC. Translated: CASSRKPAGEGFSYEQYF. The chain joins TRBV4-1 to TRBJ2-7, with 8 bases aligning to TRBD2. The germline gives CDR1 MGHRA, CDR2 YSYEKL. This CDR3 contains 18 residues. J was trimmed by 1 base and V by 4 bases; bases with no gene match: 15.

This clonotype has at least ten counts. The chain joins TRBV2 to TRBJ2-1, with 10 bases identical to TRBD2. Germline V gene sequence: CDR1 SNHLY, CDR2 FYNNEI. Trimming took 4 bases from V and 9 from J; bases not matched to a gene: 9. The CDR3 has 15 residues. CDR3 bases: TGTGCCAGCAGTGGGGCTAGCGGGAGCCTTAGTGAGCAGTTCTTC. Translation: CASSGASGSLSEQFF.

This clonotype appeared many times. This sequence joins TRBV11-2 and TRBJ2-2; 8 positions match TRBD1. In germline, CDR1 is SGHAT, CDR2 FQNNGV. This CDR3 is 17 amino acids long. The V segment lost 4 bases and the J segment 5 bases; nucleotides outside the gene matches: 12. CDR3 sequence: CASSYLRTGSWTGELFF. CDR3 in DNA: TGTGCCAGCAGCTACCTACGGACAGGGTCGTGGACCGGGGAGCTGTTTTTT.

Many counts were recorded for this clonotype. J is TRBJ2-1 and V is TRBV6-2 or TRBV6-3; 7 positions match TRBD2. V shed 1 base and J 6 bases; nucleotides not matched to a gene: 15. From germline, CDR1 is MNHEY and CDR2 SVGEGT. The CDR3 is made up of 18 amino acids. Written as DNA, the CDR3 is TGTGCCAGCAGTTACTGGGGTAGTAGCGGGCGGGCCGGCAATGAGCAGTTCTTC. Translated, it gives CASSYWGSSGRAGNEQFF.

This clonotype was counted between two and nine times. A much larger clone sits a single nucleotide away, making a read error possible. The J gene is TRBJ1-1, the V gene TRBV13, with D maybe TRBD1 (5 bases). The CDR3 has 12 residues. Germline loops: CDR1 PRHDT, CDR2 FYEKMQ (reference sequence). Between the trimmed V and J ends, which lost 6 bases and 7 bases, there was a span of 12 bases. The DNA for the CDR3 is TGTGCCAGCAGTTACCGGGGCTTTGAAGCTTTCTTT. Translating it yields CASSYRGFEAFF.

This chain's CDR3 is CASSDLGGRGGYTF. CDR3 in DNA: TGTGCCAGCAGTGACCTGGGGGGGCGTGGTGGCTACACCTTC. The chain is built from TRBV25-1 and TRBJ1-2, with D possibly being TRBD1 (6 bases). Trimming stripped 3 bases from V and 7 bases from J, with 15 bases between. CDR3 length equals 14 residues. CDR1 and CDR2 (germline): MGHDK, SYGVNS.

This clonotype was observed at least ten times. V gene TRBV28 combines with J gene TRBJ1-2; D might be TRBD1 (6 bases). Germline values: CDR1 MDHEN, CDR2 SYDVKM. This CDR3 has 14 residues. The ends were cut back, 7 bases at V and 5 bases at J, with 17 bases in the middle. The CDR3 spells CASNTGANSYGYTF. CDR3 coding DNA: TGTGCCAGCAATACGGGGGCGAATTCTTATGGCTACACCTTC.

About this clonotype: A clone one base away is much larger, so this may be a read error. This chain uses TRBV20-1 with TRBJ2-7, with a tentative D call TRBD2 (5 bases). The CDR3 is made up of 13 amino acids. Germline values: CDR1 DFQATT, CDR2 SNEGSKA (reference sequence). DNA of the CDR3: TGCGGTGCTAGTAGCCCTAGCTTGAACGAGCAGTACTTC. It specifies CGASSPSLNEQYF.

The chain links TRBV28 to TRBJ2-7, with 8 bases fitting TRBD2. This CDR3 has 15 amino acids. Losses at the gene ends were 2 bases for V and 7 bases for J; bases not matched to a gene: 10. Germline values: CDR1 MDHEN, CDR2 SYDVKM. The CDR3 DNA reads TGTGCCAGCAGTTTACGGGAGGGCCTATTGCGGGAGCAGTACTTC. The encoded protein is CASSLREGLLREQYF.

This sequence joins TRBV19 and TRBJ1-2; the D gene is possibly TRBD1 (5 bases). Between the trimmed V and J ends, which lost 7 bases and 7 bases, there was a span of 16 bases. Germline lookup yields CDR1 LNHDA and CDR2 SQIVND (reference sequence). The CDR3 sequence is 13 residues long. CDR3 bases: TGTGCCAGTACGTCCACGGGACTTGGTGGCTACACCTTC. This sequence encodes CASTSTGLGGYTF.